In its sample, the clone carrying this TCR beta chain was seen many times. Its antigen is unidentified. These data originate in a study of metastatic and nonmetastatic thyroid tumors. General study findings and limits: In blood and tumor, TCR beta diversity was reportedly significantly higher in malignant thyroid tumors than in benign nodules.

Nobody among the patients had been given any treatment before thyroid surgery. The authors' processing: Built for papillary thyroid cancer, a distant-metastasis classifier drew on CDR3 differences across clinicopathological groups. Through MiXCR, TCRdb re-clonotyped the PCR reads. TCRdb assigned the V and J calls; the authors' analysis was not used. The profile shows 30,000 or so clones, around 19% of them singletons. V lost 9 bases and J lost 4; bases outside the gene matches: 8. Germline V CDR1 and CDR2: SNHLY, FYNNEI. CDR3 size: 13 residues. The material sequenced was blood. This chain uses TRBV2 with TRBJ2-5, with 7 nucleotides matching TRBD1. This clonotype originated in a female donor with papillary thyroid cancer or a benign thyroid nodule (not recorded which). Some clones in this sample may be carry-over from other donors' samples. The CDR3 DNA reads TGTGCCAGGGGTGACAGGGTTTCAGAGACCCAGTACTTC. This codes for CARGDRVSETQYF.